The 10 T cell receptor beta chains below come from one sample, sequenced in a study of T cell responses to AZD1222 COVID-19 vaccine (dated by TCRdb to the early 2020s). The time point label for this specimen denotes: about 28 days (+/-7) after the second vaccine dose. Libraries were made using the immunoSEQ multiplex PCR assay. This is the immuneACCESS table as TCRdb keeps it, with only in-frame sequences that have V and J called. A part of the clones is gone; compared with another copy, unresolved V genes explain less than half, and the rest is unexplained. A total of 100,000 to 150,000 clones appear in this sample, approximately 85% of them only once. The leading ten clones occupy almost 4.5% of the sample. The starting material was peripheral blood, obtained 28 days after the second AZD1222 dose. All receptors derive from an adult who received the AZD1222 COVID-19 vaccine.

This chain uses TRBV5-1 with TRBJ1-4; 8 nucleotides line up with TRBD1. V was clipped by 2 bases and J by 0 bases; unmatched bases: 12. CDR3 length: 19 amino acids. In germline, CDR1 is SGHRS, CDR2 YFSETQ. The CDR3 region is CASSFGQGRARATNEKLFF. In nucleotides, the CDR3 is TGCGCCAGCAGCTTCGGACAGGGCCGCGCTCGGGCAACTAATGAAAAACTGTTTTTT.

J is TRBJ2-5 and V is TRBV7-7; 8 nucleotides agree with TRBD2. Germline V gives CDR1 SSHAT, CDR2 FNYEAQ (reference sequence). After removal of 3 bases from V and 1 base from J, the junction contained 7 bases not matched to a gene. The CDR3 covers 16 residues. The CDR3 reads CASSLAGGPSQETQYF. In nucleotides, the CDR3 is TGTGCCAGCAGCTTGGCGGGGGGTCCTTCCCAAGAGACCCAGTACTTC. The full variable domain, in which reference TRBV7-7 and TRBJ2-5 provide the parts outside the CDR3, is GAGVSQSPRYKVTKRGQDVTLRCDPISSHATLYWYQQALGQGPEFLTYFNYEAQPDKSGLPSDRFSAERPEGSISTLTIQRTEQRDSAMYRCASSLAGGPSQETQYFGPGTRLLVL.

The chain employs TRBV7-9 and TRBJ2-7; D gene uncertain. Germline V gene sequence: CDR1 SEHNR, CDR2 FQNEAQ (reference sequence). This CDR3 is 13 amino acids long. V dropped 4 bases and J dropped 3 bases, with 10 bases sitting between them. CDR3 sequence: CASSSDGSYEQYF. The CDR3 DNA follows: TGTGCCAGCAGCTCGGACGGAAGCTACGAGCAGTACTTC.

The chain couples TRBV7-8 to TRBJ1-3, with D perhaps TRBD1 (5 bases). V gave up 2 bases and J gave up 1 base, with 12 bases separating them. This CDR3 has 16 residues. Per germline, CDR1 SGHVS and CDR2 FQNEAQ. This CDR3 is CASSLLGGNSGNTIYF. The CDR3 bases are TGTGCCAGCAGCTTACTCGGGGGGAATTCTGGAAACACCATATATTTT.

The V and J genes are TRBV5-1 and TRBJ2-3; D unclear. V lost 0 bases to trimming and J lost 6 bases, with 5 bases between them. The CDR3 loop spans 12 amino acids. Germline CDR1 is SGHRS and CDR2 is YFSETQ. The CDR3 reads CASSLGGDTQYF. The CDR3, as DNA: TGCGCCAGCAGCTTGGGAGGCGATACGCAGTATTTT.

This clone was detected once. The CDR3 loop is CASSYLTGGYTEAFF. CDR3 nucleotide sequence: TGTGCCAGCAGTTACTTAACAGGGGGCTACACTGAAGCTTTCTTT. The chain combines TRBV6-5 with TRBJ1-1; 9 bases line up with TRBD1. The CDR3 length is 15 residues. Germline CDR1 MNHEY, CDR2 SVGAGI. Trimming at V came to 1 base and at J to 3 bases, leaving 3 bases not matched to a gene.

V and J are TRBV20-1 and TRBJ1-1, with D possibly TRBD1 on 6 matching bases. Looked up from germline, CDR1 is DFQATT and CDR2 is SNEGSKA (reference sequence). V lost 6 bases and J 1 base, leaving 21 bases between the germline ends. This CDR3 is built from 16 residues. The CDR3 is CSASGGGRGANTEAFF. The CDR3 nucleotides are TGCAGTGCCAGTGGTGGGGGTAGGGGGGCGAACACTGAAGCTTTCTTT.

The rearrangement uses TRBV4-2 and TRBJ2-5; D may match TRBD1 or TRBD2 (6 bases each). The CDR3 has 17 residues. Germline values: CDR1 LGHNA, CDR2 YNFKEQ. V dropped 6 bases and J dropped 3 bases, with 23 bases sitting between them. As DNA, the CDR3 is TGTGCCAGCAGTGAGGGGGGCCTACAGGACCGAAAAGAGACCCAGTACTTC. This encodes CASSEGGLQDRKETQYF.

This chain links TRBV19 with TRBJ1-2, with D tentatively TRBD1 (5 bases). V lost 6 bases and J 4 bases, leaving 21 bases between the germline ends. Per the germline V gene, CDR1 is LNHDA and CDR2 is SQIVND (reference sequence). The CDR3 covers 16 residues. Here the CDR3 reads CASRDSTTPFGYGYTF. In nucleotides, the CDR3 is TGTGCCAGTAGAGACAGCACTACACCATTTGGCTATGGCTACACCTTC.

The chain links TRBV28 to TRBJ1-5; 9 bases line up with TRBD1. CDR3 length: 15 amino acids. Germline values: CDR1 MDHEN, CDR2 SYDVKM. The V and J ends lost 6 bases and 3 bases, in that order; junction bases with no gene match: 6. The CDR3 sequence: CASRDGTGNNQPQHF. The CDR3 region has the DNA TGTGCCAGCAGGGACGGGACAGGGAACAATCAGCCCCAGCATTTT.